The rows below give T cell receptor beta chains drawn from one sample of a study of CD8 T cells in Susac syndrome. Each CDR3 protein is one row after TCRdb ran MiXCR on the immunoSEQ multiplex PCR reads. This sample yields 110,000 to 150,000 distinct CDR3 sequences, of which almost 96% are seen a single time; more than 0.075% belongs to the top ten. The sequencing sample was made of CD4+ T cells from PBMCs. The receptors stem from a human donor with Susac syndrome. Both conserved end residues are part of each CDR3. The D gene is left open where the match is weak. Rows give clone size only sometimes, using once, few, many, or a class for an expanded clone.

V gene,J gene,clone size,D gene,CDR3 DNA,CDR3 protein
TRBV10-1,TRBJ2-5,.,.,TGCGCCAGCAGCGGGGACCCTAGCCGGGAGACCCAGTACTTC,CASSGDPSRETQYF
TRBV4-1,TRBJ2-3,.,.,TGCGCCAGCAGCCCCGACGAGGATACGCAGTATTTT,CASSPDEDTQYF
TRBV12-3/TRBV12-4,TRBJ2-3,few,.,TGTGCCAGCACCCCCGGTGCGGCCACAGATACGCAGTATTTT,CASTPGAATDTQYF
TRBV5-4,TRBJ1-2,.,.,TGTGCCAGCAGCTTGGGCCAGACGGGGGAAGGCTATGGCTACACCTTC,CASSLGQTGEGYGYTF
TRBV6-2/TRBV6-3,TRBJ2-3,.,.,TGTGCCAGCAGTTACTCGAGACTTAGCGCAGATACGCAGTATTTT,CASSYSRLSADTQYF
TRBV20-1,TRBJ2-5,once,.,TGCAGTGCTAGAGATCTTTCAGGGGCCCAGTACTTC,CSARDLSGAQYF
TRBV18,TRBJ1-4,once,TRBD1,TGTGCCAGCTCAGATACAGGGGCGGTAAAACTGTTTTTT,CASSDTGAVKLFF
TRBV12-3/TRBV12-4,TRBJ2-1,.,.,TGTGCCAGCAGTTTTGCGCACAATGAGCAGTTCTTC,CASSFAHNEQFF
TRBV27,TRBJ2-5,.,TRBD2,TGTGCCAGCAGTGGGGTAGCGGGAGGAGGGCAAGAGACCCAGTACTTC,CASSGVAGGGQETQYF
TRBV7-3,TRBJ1-1,.,.,TGTGCCAGCAGCCATTTAAAGTTTGGAGGGTGGGAAGCTTTCTTT,CASSHLKFGGWEAFF
TRBV5-1,TRBJ2-2,.,.,TGCGCCAGCAGCTTAGGTCAGCTCACCGGGGAGCTGTTTTTT,CASSLGQLTGELFF
TRBV27,TRBJ1-5,once,TRBD1,TGTGCCAGCAGTTGGGGACAGGGCGAGAATCAGCCCCAGCATTTT,CASSWGQGENQPQHF
TRBV29-1,TRBJ1-2,once,TRBD1,TGCAGCGGCGAACAGGGGGGCTATGGCTACACCTTC,CSGEQGGYGYTF
TRBV5-6,TRBJ2-7,.,.,TGTGCCAGCAGCTTGGCCCAGCGGAGGATCTTATACGAGCAGTACTTC,CASSLAQRRILYEQYF
TRBV7-9,TRBJ2-5,.,.,TGTGCCAGCAGCTTAGGGACGCCAATTCCGGAGACCCAGTACTTC,CASSLGTPIPETQYF
TRBV11-2,TRBJ1-1,.,.,TGTGCCAGCAGCTTAGCCACAGGGTACACTGAAGCTTTCTTT,CASSLATGYTEAFF
TRBV29-1,TRBJ2-1,.,TRBD2,TGCAGCGTTGAATACGGGGCGGGAGCTGGTAATGAGCAGTTCTTC,CSVEYGAGAGNEQFF
TRBV3-1,TRBJ1-2,.,.,TGTGCCAGCAGCCAAGGGAAGGGAATAGATGGCTACACCTTC,CASSQGKGIDGYTF
TRBV20-1,TRBJ2-1,.,TRBD1,TGCAGTGCCGCCCCCCATCGGGACAGAAACAATGAGCAGTTCTTC,CSAAPHRDRNNEQFF
TRBV5-4,TRBJ2-6,.,.,TGTGCCAGCACCCTGGGTGCTTGGGGGACTTCTGGGGCCAACGTCCTGACTTTC,CASTLGAWGTSGANVLTF
TRBV15,TRBJ1-1,.,.,TGTGCCACCAGCAGAGACGGCTTGAACACTGAAGCTTTCTTT,CATSRDGLNTEAFF
TRBV5-4,TRBJ2-7,.,.,TGTGCCAGCAGCTTGCTGAACGAGCAGTACTTC,CASSLLNEQYF
TRBV12-3/TRBV12-4,TRBJ1-1,.,TRBD1,TGTGCCAGCAGCCCAGACAGGGCGAACACTGAAGCTTTCTTT,CASSPDRANTEAFF
TRBV27,TRBJ2-6,.,.,TGTGCCAGCGCGAGCTCTGGGGCCAACGTCCTGACTTTC,CASASSGANVLTF
TRBV5-1,TRBJ2-2,.,.,TGCGCCAGCAGCATTAGCGTTACCGGGGAGCTGTTTTTT,CASSISVTGELFF
TRBV4-1,TRBJ2-1,once,.,TGCGCCAGCAGTACATACAACCGGGATTACCGGGTCGATGAGCAGTTCTTC,CASSTYNRDYRVDEQFF
TRBV2,TRBJ1-1,.,.,TGTGCCAGCTACCAACAGCTGAACACTGAAGCTTTCTTT,CASYQQLNTEAFF
TRBV20-1,TRBJ1-2,once,.,TGCAGTGCTACGGGACACCCGAACTATGGCTACACCTTC,CSATGHPNYGYTF
TRBV15,TRBJ2-7,.,.,TGTGCCACTTCAACACAGGAGGCCTACGAGCAGTACTTC,CATSTQEAYEQYF
TRBV12-3/TRBV12-4,TRBJ2-1,.,TRBD1,TGTGCCAGCAGTTTCAGGGGACAGGGGATCGATGAGCAGTTCTTC,CASSFRGQGIDEQFF
TRBV5-1,TRBJ1-6,.,.,TGCGCCAGCAAGGGGGGAAACGTGGATTCACCCCTCCACTTT,CASKGGNVDSPLHF
TRBV28,TRBJ2-5,.,.,TGTGCCACCCGAAGATTCCAAGAGACCCAGTACTTC,CATRRFQETQYF
TRBV12-3/TRBV12-4,TRBJ2-4,.,.,TGTGCCAGCAGTTTTCAAGTCAAAAACATTCAGTACTTC,CASSFQVKNIQYF
TRBV2,TRBJ1-6,.,TRBD1,TGTGCCAGCAGCCCCGGACAGGGTATACGTTCACCCCTCCACTTT,CASSPGQGIRSPLHF
TRBV19,TRBJ1-2,once,.,TGTGCCAGTAGTATTGGGGGCTCAACCGCCGCTTATGGCTACACCTTC,CASSIGGSTAAYGYTF
TRBV29-1,TRBJ1-2,.,.,TGCAGCGTTGAATCGAAGGGACCAATCCTCGATGGCTACACCTTC,CSVESKGPILDGYTF
TRBV2,TRBJ2-5,.,.,TGTGCCAGCGGAGGGGACAGACAAGAGACCCAGTACTTC,CASGGDRQETQYF
TRBV4-1,TRBJ2-1,.,.,TGCGCCAGCAGCCAAGAGGGGGGACAGTTCTTC,CASSQEGGQFF
TRBV18,TRBJ2-1,.,.,TGTGCCAGCTCACAAGTCGATGAGCAGTTCTTC,CASSQVDEQFF
TRBV9,TRBJ2-1,.,TRBD2,TGTGCCAGCAGCGTAGGACAGGGACTAGCGGGAGGCAATGAGCAGTTCTTC,CASSVGQGLAGGNEQFF
TRBV9,TRBJ1-2,.,.,TGTGCCAGCAGGGCCCCGGGGGACGGCGATAACTATGGCTACACCTTC,CASRAPGDGDNYGYTF
TRBV2,TRBJ2-7,.,.,TGTGCCAGCAGTGCCAGGAGGACATCGTACGAGCAGTACTTC,CASSARRTSYEQYF
TRBV7-2,TRBJ2-1,once,.,TGTGCCAGCAGCTCGCGACTGCCTAGGGGTGTCGGGCAGTTCTTC,CASSSRLPRGVGQFF
TRBV29-1,TRBJ1-1,.,TRBD1,TGCAGCGTTGAGACAGGGTTGACTGAAGCTTTCTTT,CSVETGLTEAFF
TRBV5-4,TRBJ2-5,.,.,TGTGCCAGCAGTACAGGGTTGGAGACCCAGTACTTC,CASSTGLETQYF
TRBV4-1,TRBJ2-3,.,.,TGCGCCAGCAGCCATAATCTCGGCACAGATACGCAGTATTTT,CASSHNLGTDTQYF
TRBV29-1,TRBJ1-1,.,.,TGCAGCGTTGCCGGGACCCAGAACACTGAAGCTTTCTTT,CSVAGTQNTEAFF
TRBV2,TRBJ2-6,.,.,TGTGCCAGCAGTGTGGGGGCCAACGTCCTGACTTTC,CASSVGANVLTF
TRBV6-5,TRBJ2-7,once,TRBD1,TGTGCCAGCAGTTTCTCCGGGACAGGGGTGTACGAGCAGTACTTC,CASSFSGTGVYEQYF
TRBV5-1,TRBJ1-2,.,.,TGCGCCAGCAGCCTAGGACAGAACCTCTATGGCTACACCTTC,CASSLGQNLYGYTF
TRBV12-3/TRBV12-4,TRBJ2-3,.,.,TGTGCCAGCAGTTTAATGACAGATACGCAGTATTTT,CASSLMTDTQYF
TRBV25-1,TRBJ2-7,.,.,TGTGCCAGCAGCCGCGGGACTGTTTACGACTCCTACGAGCAGTACTTC,CASSRGTVYDSYEQYF
TRBV14,TRBJ1-2,.,.,TGTGCCAGCAGCCAAGATTACAGGGACTATGGCTACACCTTC,CASSQDYRDYGYTF
TRBV20-1,TRBJ2-1,.,TRBD2,TGCAGTGCTAGAGATTTCGTGCTAGCGGGAGGTGAGCAGTTCTTC,CSARDFVLAGGEQFF
TRBV10-3,TRBJ2-3,.,TRBD2,TGTGCCACCTCCCTAGCGGATACAGATACGCAGTATTTT,CATSLADTDTQYF
TRBV18,TRBJ2-5,.,.,TGTGCCAGCTCACCCTCGGACAGTCGGGGCCAGTACTTC,CASSPSDSRGQYF
TRBV5-1,TRBJ2-4,.,.,TGCGCCAGCAGCTTACCTGGTACAGGGATGAACATTCAGTACTTC,CASSLPGTGMNIQYF
TRBV9,TRBJ1-6,.,.,TGTGCCAGCAGCGTAGCTGGTGGCGGGAATTCACCCCTCCACTTT,CASSVAGGGNSPLHF
TRBV7-2,TRBJ2-5,once,TRBD2,TGTGCCAGCAGCCGCACCTCCAGCGGGGGAAGGGGAGAGACCCAGTACTTC,CASSRTSSGGRGETQYF